A single sample is the source of the 19 T cell receptor beta chains below, sequenced in a study of cytomegalovirus exposure and HLA in healthy donors. 60 Vbeta and 13 Jbeta primers were used in PCR. The repertoire was sequenced with immunoSEQ multiplex PCR; TCRdb's copy has only in-frame clones and lacks some. The table has approximately 270,000 clones, 80% seen once. Sequenced input: PBMCs. These receptors originate from a girl aged 2 to 10 in good health and CMV-seronegative.

A single count supports this clone. This chain joins TRBV19 and TRBJ2-5; TRBD1 might be the D (5 bases). Per germline, CDR1 LNHDA and CDR2 SQIVND (reference sequence). Trimming shortened V by 0 bases and J by 5 bases, and 13 bases separated the two germline ends. This CDR3 region has 15 residues. DNA for the CDR3: TGTGCCAGTAGTATAGATCAGGGCAGGCGCGAGACCCAGTACTTC. Amino acid sequence: CASSIDQGRRETQYF.

The chain joins TRBV4-2 to TRBJ2-1, with 13 bases that match TRBD2. J lost 4 bases, V lost 2 bases, and 5 bases had no gene match. Looked up from germline, CDR1 is LGHNA and CDR2 is YNFKEQ. The CDR3 extends over 17 amino acids. The CDR3 nucleotides read TGTGCCAGCAGCCAATACGGGACTAGCGGGGTTTACAATGAGCAGTTCTTC. Amino acid sequence: CASSQYGTSGVYNEQFF.

The J gene is TRBJ2-5, the V gene TRBV18, with D tentatively TRBD2 (6 bases). Germline V CDR1 and CDR2: KGHSH, LQKENI. Trimming took 3 bases from V and 7 from J, leaving 18 bases between them. The CDR3 spans 15 residues. The CDR3, as DNA: TGTGCCAGCTCACCTCGGGACTCCCAAGAGTCGACCCAGTACTTC. It is translated as CASSPRDSQESTQYF.

V usage is TRBV9 and J usage is TRBJ1-2; 11 bases map to TRBD1. This CDR3 has 16 amino acids. Trimming removed 2 bases from V and 7 bases from J; junction bases left unmatched: 10. Germline loops: CDR1 SGDLS, CDR2 YYNGEE. CDR3 loop: CASSVSPGTGGGGYTF. CDR3 nucleotides: TGTGCCAGCAGCGTCAGTCCCGGGACAGGGGGGGGTGGCTACACCTTC.

The rearrangement uses TRBV7-6 and TRBJ2-1; the match to TRBD2 covers 8 bases. With 4 bases clipped from V and 8 bases from J, the junction kept 4 bases outside the gene matches. The CDR3 spans 13 residues. The germline V gene has CDR1 SGHVS and CDR2 FNYEAQ. The CDR3 sequence: CASSSGLGDEQFF. The CDR3 nucleotides are TGTGCCAGCAGCTCGGGACTAGGCGATGAGCAGTTCTTC.

CDR3 nucleotides: TGTGCCAGCAGTTTAATCGCTGGGCCCACCGGGGAGCTGTTTTTT. This encodes CASSLIAGPTGELFF. The rearrangement uses TRBV28 and TRBJ2-2, with D hard to call. The ends were cut back, 2 bases at V and 4 bases at J, with 11 bases in the middle. The V gene's germline CDR1 is MDHEN and CDR2 SYDVKM. The CDR3 totals 15 residues.

This chain links TRBV21-1 with TRBJ2-5; the table's D call TRBD1 went unverified against the DNA. TRBV21-1 is tagged as a pseudogene. This CDR3 is built from 23 residues. DNA of the CDR3: TGTGCCAGCAGCAAATCGCCAATCAATGCCCTGGCCCCCGGGACAGGGGGTCGGGAGACCCAGTACTTC. It specifies CASSKSPINALAPGTGGRETQYF.

The chain employs TRBV28 and TRBJ2-7; D unclear. V was shortened by 7 bases and J by 4 bases, with 17 bases between the two germline ends. The length of the CDR3 is 14 residues. Germline CDR1 MDHEN, CDR2 SYDVKM. The CDR3 protein is CASTNPPGGYEQYF. The DNA of the CDR3 is TGTGCCAGCACCAACCCCCCGGGTGGGTACGAGCAGTACTTC.

The chain employs TRBV7-2 and TRBJ2-2; TRBD1 matches 9 bases. CDR1 is SGHTA, CDR2 FQGNSA, per germline. The length of the CDR3 is 16 residues. V was pared by 5 bases and J by 7 bases, with 11 bases of the junction left unmatched. This chain's CDR3 is CASSPYNRGQGGELFF. CDR3 nucleotide sequence: TGTGCCAGCAGCCCTTATAACAGGGGGCAGGGCGGGGAGCTGTTTTTT.

J is TRBJ1-1 and V is TRBV5-1; D unresolved. The CDR3 is 15 residues long. V dropped 4 bases and J dropped 1 base, with 14 bases sitting between them. Germline loops: CDR1 SGHRS, CDR2 YFSETQ. CDR3 bases: TGCGCCAGCAGCGTTGGTTATGCGGAGAACACTGAAGCTTTCTTT. Protein product: CASSVGYAENTEAFF.

The V and J genes are TRBV18 and TRBJ2-1, with D perhaps matching TRBD1 (5 bases). Germline V gene data show CDR1 as KGHSH and CDR2 as LQKENI. This CDR3 has 13 residues. V lost 3 bases and J 2 bases, leaving 5 bases between the germline ends. CDR3 bases: TGTGCCAGCTCACCGACAGCCTACAATGAGCAGTTCTTC. It yields the protein CASSPTAYNEQFF.

The chain links TRBV6-1 to TRBJ1-1, with D possibly TRBD1 on 5 matching bases. CDR1 and CDR2 (germline): MNHNS, SASEGT. Trimming pared 5 bases from V and 5 bases from J, leaving 12 bases between. The CDR3 spans 13 residues. The CDR3 region has the DNA TGTGCCAGCAGTTTCGCGGGGCGGACTGAAGCTTTCTTT. Translated: CASSFAGRTEAFF.

The J gene is TRBJ1-2, the V gene TRBV28; D call uncertain. The V end lost 3 bases, the J end lost 5 bases, and 19 bases lay between the germline ends. CDR3 length: 16 amino acids. Germline V gene lookup returns CDR1 MDHEN and CDR2 SYDVKM. For the CDR3, the DNA is TGTGCCAGCAGTTTCGGACTTTGGGCAGACGTTTATGGCTACACCTTC. It encodes CASSFGLWADVYGYTF.

The rearrangement joins TRBV2 to TRBJ2-3; tentatively, D is TRBD1 (6 bases). Trimming removed 4 bases at V and 6 bases at J, with 11 bases between. Germline-derived CDR1 and CDR2 are SNHLY and FYNNEI. CDR3 length: 13 residues. The DNA of the CDR3 is TGTGCCAGCAGTGTCAGGGGTGGGGATACGCAGTATTTT. Residues: CASSVRGGDTQYF.

The V and J genes are TRBV19 and TRBJ2-1; D call uncertain. V shed 7 bases and J shed 7 bases, with 14 bases lying between them. Germline V gene data show CDR1 as LNHDA and CDR2 as SQIVND (reference sequence). The CDR3 sequence is 13 residues long. CDR3 loop: CASKFVGENEQFF. The DNA for the CDR3 is TGTGCCAGTAAATTTGTCGGTGAGAATGAGCAGTTCTTC.

The rearrangement uses TRBV27 and TRBJ1-2; 10 nucleotides match TRBD1. V shed 3 bases and J 5 bases; nucleotides not matched to a gene: 6. From germline, CDR1 is MNHEY and CDR2 SMNVEV (reference sequence). CDR3 length: 15 residues. CDR3 nucleotides: TGTGCCAGCAGTTTCTTGGACAGGGGGTCATATGGCTACACCTTC. Its translation is CASSFLDRGSYGYTF.

This chain links TRBV28 with TRBJ1-2; the match to TRBD1 covers 9 bases. The CDR3 is 13 amino acids. The germline CDR1 and CDR2 sequences are MDHEN and SYDVKM. Germline trimming cut 4 bases from V and 5 bases from J; bases unmatched to any gene: 2. Here the CDR3 reads CASSYGQGYGYTF. As DNA, the CDR3 is TGTGCCAGCAGTTACGGACAGGGGTATGGCTACACCTTC.

V gene TRBV5-4 combines with J gene TRBJ1-2; D call uncertain. The CDR3 extends over 15 amino acids. Trimming removed 4 bases from V and 8 bases from J, with 21 bases in between. From germline, CDR1 is SGHNT and CDR2 YYREEE (reference sequence). The CDR3 DNA reads as TGTGCCAGCAGCACACACATGTGGGCGATACGAGGCTACACCTTC. Residues: CASSTHMWAIRGYTF.

The chain uses TRBV4-1 and TRBJ2-1; 16 bases map to TRBD2. V was clipped by 1 base and J by 3 bases; unmatched bases: 6. The germline CDR1 and CDR2 sequences are MGHRA and YSYEKL. The CDR3 length is 19 residues. The CDR3 region is CASSQVGLAGGPVYNEQFF. DNA of the CDR3: TGCGCCAGCAGCCAAGTGGGACTAGCGGGAGGGCCTGTCTACAATGAGCAGTTCTTC.